This entry concerns a single T cell receptor (beta chain). Here immunoSEQ multiplex PCR was the method, and the copy in TCRdb shows in-frame clones only, minus some. The table shows around 15,000 clones, with approximately 80% occurring only once. These data belong to a study of blood T cell repertoires in COVID-19. V gave up 4 bases and J gave up 0 bases, with 7 bases separating them. This CDR3 is 13 amino acids long. Germline-derived CDR1 and CDR2 are SGDLS and YYNGEE. The material sequenced was peripheral blood. This clonotype was obtained from a human donor in a cohort sampled during active COVID-19. The chain joins TRBV9 to TRBJ2-5; weak D call: TRBD1 (5 bases). The CDR3 DNA reads TGTGCCAGCAGCAAGACAGACCAAGAGACCCAGTACTTC. Its protein is CASSKTDQETQYF.